This paragraph covers one T cell receptor (beta chain) sequence. Antigen unknown. CDR1 MNHNS and CDR2 SASEGT come from the germline V gene. The ends were cut back, 6 bases at V and 2 bases at J, with 19 bases in the middle. The CDR3 loop spans 17 amino acids. This sample is drawn from a study of shared clonotypes between healthy human individuals. Points from the study as a whole: Among donors, the sharing of clonotypes was expected to be influenced by sequencing depth.

CD8 cells classed as naive were CD45RO-negative and positively selected for CCR7, excluding terminally differentiated effector memory CD45RA+ cells. Participating donors were healthy, HIV-negative adults free of recent acute infections or vaccinations. The authors distributed each subset's genomic DNA evenly over several immunoSEQ plates. Using immunoSEQ multiplex PCR, the repertoire was profiled, and TCRdb retains in-frame clones only, with some absent. The table has some 2 million clones, less than 95% seen once; the top ten hold approximately 1%. The sequenced sample was naive CD8+ T cells sorted from blood. This clonotype originated in a man aged 18 to 30 in good health. The chain has TRBV6-1 and TRBJ2-2; the D gene is possibly TRBD1 (5 bases). The CDR3 nucleotides are TGTGCCAGCAGCGAATGGGTGTGGGGCTCAAACACCGGGGAGCTGTTTTTT. Translated: CASSEWVWGSNTGELFF.